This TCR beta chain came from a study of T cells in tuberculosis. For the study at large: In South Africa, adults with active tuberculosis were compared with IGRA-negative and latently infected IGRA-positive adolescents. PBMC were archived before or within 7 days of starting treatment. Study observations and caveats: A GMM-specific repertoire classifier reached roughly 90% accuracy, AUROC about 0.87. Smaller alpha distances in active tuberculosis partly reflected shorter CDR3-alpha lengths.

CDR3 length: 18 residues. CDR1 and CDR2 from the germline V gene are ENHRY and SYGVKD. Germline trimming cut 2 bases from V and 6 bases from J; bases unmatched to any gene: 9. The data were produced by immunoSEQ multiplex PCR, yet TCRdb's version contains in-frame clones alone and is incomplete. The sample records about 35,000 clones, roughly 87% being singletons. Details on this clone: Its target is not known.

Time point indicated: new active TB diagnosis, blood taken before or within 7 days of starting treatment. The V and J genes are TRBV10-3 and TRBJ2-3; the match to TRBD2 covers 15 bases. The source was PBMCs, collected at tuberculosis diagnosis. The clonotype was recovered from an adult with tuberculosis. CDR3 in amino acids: CAISETPGLAGGRDTQYF. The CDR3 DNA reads TGTGCCATCAGTGAGACCCCGGGACTAGCGGGAGGAAGGGATACGCAGTATTTT.